Shown below are 9 T cell receptor beta chains from a single sample sequenced in a study of CD8 T cells in Susac syndrome. RNA amounts of about 0.45 to 1 ug underwent reverse transcription with random hexamers. MiXCR, applied by TCRdb to the immunoSEQ multiplex PCR reads, yields one record per CDR3 protein. Among about 60,000 distinct CDR3 sequences listed, roughly 92% were seen once. The sequenced sample was CD8+ T cells from PBMCs. Receptors were obtained from a human donor in good health.

This chain links TRBV20-1 with TRBJ2-7; tentatively, D is TRBD1 (6 bases). Germline-derived CDR1 and CDR2 are DFQATT and SNEGSKA (reference sequence). The germline V and J ends were trimmed by 3 bases and 3 bases, with 12 bases remaining between them. This CDR3 spans 13 amino acids. This CDR3 reads CSASRTDSYEQYF. The CDR3 bases are TGCAGTGCTAGTAGGACAGACAGCTACGAGCAGTACTTC.

This chain connects TRBV3-1 to TRBJ2-1, with 8 bases fitting TRBD2. Germline V CDR1 and CDR2: LGHDT, YNNKEL (reference sequence). The CDR3 spans 18 residues. J gave up 3 bases and V 1 base, and 11 bases lay outside the gene matches. CDR3: CASSQVPGGAIGYNEQFF. The CDR3 DNA reads TGTGCCAGCAGCCAAGTCCCGGGAGGGGCCATCGGCTACAATGAGCAGTTCTTC.

The CDR3 DNA reads as TGTGCCAGCAAACTTTTTAGACAGGGGGCGCGCGGGGAGCTGTTTTTT. This sequence encodes CASKLFRQGARGELFF. The chain uses TRBV5-6 and TRBJ2-2; 10 bases are shared with TRBD1. The CDR3 runs to 16 residues. Germline loops: CDR1 SGHDT, CDR2 YYEEEE. V lost 6 bases to trimming and J lost 7 bases; unmatched junction nucleotides: 12.

This rearrangement joins TRBV20-1 to TRBJ2-5; 9 bases align to TRBD2. Trimming at V came to 1 base and at J to 2 bases, leaving 2 bases not matched to a gene. CDR3 size: 14 residues. CDR1 is DFQATT, CDR2 SNEGSKA, per germline (reference sequence). The chain's CDR3 is CSARVAGVQETQYF. DNA for the CDR3: TGCAGTGCTAGAGTAGCGGGGGTACAAGAGACCCAGTACTTC.

This clonotype was observed a single time. V usage is TRBV3-1 and J usage is TRBJ2-4; 8 bases map to TRBD1. Trimming cost V 1 base and J 3 bases; bases outside gene matches: 2. The CDR3 is 15 residues long. The germline V gene has CDR1 LGHDT and CDR2 YNNKEL (reference sequence). The CDR3 region has the DNA TGTGCCAGCAGCCAAGCAGGGGGCGGCAAAAACATTCAGTACTTC. It is translated as CASSQAGGGKNIQYF.

This clonotype was counted only a few times. This chain uses TRBV3-1 with TRBJ2-1; D call uncertain. Germline lookup yields CDR1 LGHDT and CDR2 YNNKEL (reference sequence). CDR3 length equals 17 residues. With 0 bases removed from V and 10 bases from J, the gap between germline ends came to 22 bases. The DNA of the CDR3 is TGTGCCAGCAGCCAAGATAAAAGTGGTTTGGACGCCAGGGAGCAGTTCTTC. Encoded protein: CASSQDKSGLDAREQFF.

The count of this clonotype is one. This chain's CDR3 is CASSLQGAVGYTF. CDR3 DNA: TGTGCCAGCAGTTTGCAGGGGGCGGTTGGCTACACCTTC. The V call is TRBV27, the J call TRBJ1-2; 8 nucleotides agree with TRBD1. The germline gives CDR1 MNHEY, CDR2 SMNVEV (reference sequence). J was trimmed by 7 bases and V by 3 bases; bases with no gene match: 4. CDR3 length: 13 amino acids.

This chain uses TRBV15 with TRBJ1-4; 7 bases are shared with TRBD1. Unmatched junction bases numbered 7, after V lost 0 bases and J lost 6 bases. This CDR3 comprises 16 residues. CDR1 and CDR2 (germline): LNHNV, YYDKDF (reference sequence). CDR3 coding DNA: TGTGCCACCAGCAGAGATACCAGGGGGGAGGATGAAAAACTGTTTTTT. Its translation is CATSRDTRGEDEKLFF.

This chain joins TRBV4-3 and TRBJ1-4; no firm D call. V lost 2 bases and J lost 8, with 18 bases in between. The CDR3 covers 16 residues. Germline CDR1 LGHNA, CDR2 YSLEER. The CDR3 DNA reads as TGCGCCAGCAGCCAAACCGTCGGTCCCTGGGCGGAAAAACTGTTTTTT. Translated: CASSQTVGPWAEKLFF.